This T cell receptor (beta chain) comes out of a study of T cells in Graves' hyperthyroidism and ophthalmopathy (dated by TCRdb to between 2018 and 2021). Turning to the overall study: Peripheral blood was sampled at the time of initial diagnosis, prior to any treatment. The approximately 95 discovery patients were divided at random into training and test sets in a 7:3 ratio. An independent validation cohort of about 19 hyperthyroidism patients and some 15 patients who later progressed to ophthalmopathy tested prospective prediction of ophthalmopathy. After sampling, hyperthyroidism patients received methimazole starting at 30 mg daily, and ophthalmopathy patients received high-dose intravenous methylprednisolone. TCR Vbeta CDR3 sequencing of roughly 140 peripheral blood samples (43 ophthalmopathy, about 75 hyperthyroidism and roughly 17 progressor patients) is reported in the paper. To identify distinguishing TCR V-J signatures, a discovery cohort of 90 to 100 patients was used, comprising under 45 with Graves' ophthalmopathy and around 57 with stable Graves' hyperthyroidism. In about 6 Graves' hyperthyroidism patients, the study also compared T-cell repertoires from thyroid tissue with T-cell repertoires from blood. What the research found in general, with its limitations: A model built on a 13 V-J signature distinguished ophthalmopathy from stable hyperthyroidism, reaching 85% to 90% sensitivity and about 81% specificity in cross-validation and 80%/75% in testing. In validation, the model predicted progression to ophthalmopathy a median of 6.5 months before onset, with about 67% sensitivity and about 72% specificity. Sample size was not statistically predetermined, and investigators were not blinded to group allocation. Blood samples also contained most of the expanded thyroid clonotypes (frequency above 0.001), which suggests that blood repertoires may reflect thyroid immune responses.

The TCR beta CDR3 regions were amplified from the RNA transcripts. For the first round of RT-PCR on the TCR CDR3, the HTBI primer set was used together with the Qiagen OneStep RT-PCR kit. Libraries were constructed in a second round of multiplex PCR, after which size selection and purification were performed. Libraries were sequenced paired-end with 100 bp reads on an Illumina HiSeq2000. The study's processing was this. SOAPnuke was used to process the raw data, throwing out any read that contained adapters or uncalled bases, had a mean Phred below 15, or lacked an exact constant-primer or identifier match. COPE v1.2.5 was used to merge the high-quality paired reads, and each unique nucleotide sequence was defined as a clonotype. MiTCR v1.1 was used to align clonotypes to the IMGT TRBV, TRBD and TRBJ reference segments. Analysis was restricted to V-J combinations with a frequency above 0.0001, which covered roughly 99% of repertoires. A TCS score was defined as the ratio between F50 (clonal expansion) and ExV (chaos), using BLOSUM62-based TCRdist between CDR3 peptides within each V-J. Welch's t-statistics and random forest reduced just over 500 V-J features to 10 to 15, which were used in a naive Bayes classifier (R e1071). Using fastp trimming at Q25 and MiXCR clonotype assembly, TCRdb reanalyzed the public sequencing data and kept in-frame beta chains. When rows share a CDR3 protein, they turn into one entry using the most common DNA and genes. The V and J calls reflect TCRdb's pipeline rather than the authors' work. This sample comprises more than 350,000 distinct CDR3 sequences, more than 12% of them detected only once. The ten largest clones add up to approximately 32% of the sample.

CDR1 and CDR2 are drawn from the germline V gene: MNHNS, SASEGT. The germline ends are 17 bases apart after V is trimmed by 6 bases and J by 5 bases. Counted from cysteine to phenylalanine, this CDR3 has 15 amino acids. Just the 45-base CDR3 DNA is kept, in frame starting at base 1. Graves' hyperthyroidism was defined as stable when no progression to ophthalmopathy occurred over 18 months of follow-up. Hyperthyroidism patients were aged 18 to 65 years and newly diagnosed, with disease duration of less than 2 months. The study excluded patients with uncontrolled infections, other autoimmune diseases, pregnancy or lactation. Diagnoses were established on the basis of clinical symptoms, serum thyroxine and TRAb, thyroid ultrasound, and orbital computed tomography. Ficoll-Paque density gradient centrifugation was used to isolate PBMCs from around 10 ml of fresh peripheral blood. Total RNA was extracted with Trizol reagent, and quality was checked on an Agilent 2100 Bioanalyzer.

A remark on this clonotype: Its antigen target is currently unknown. No per-base quality is available; no much larger clone lies one base away.

The origin of this receptor is a woman aged 25 to 39 with Graves' hyperthyroidism. The material sequenced was blood. The V and J segments used are TRBV6-1 and TRBJ1-5, and TRBD1 may be the D gene, going by 6 matching bases. The DNA reads as follows: TGTGCCAGCAGCCAACGGGGGGGGGCTGATCAGCCCCAGCATTTT. Translated, it gives CASSQRGGADQPQHF.